This TCR beta chain was sequenced for a study of graft-versus-host responses after intestinal transplantation. Study at large: Tacrolimus plus steroids were given to all recipients for roughly 3 years, preceded by anti-thymocyte globulin induction.

Germline assignment: CDR1 SQVTM and CDR2 ANQGSEA. Trimming removed 8 bases from V and 7 bases from J, with 20 bases in between. There are 13 residues in the CDR3. Profiling relied on immunoSEQ multiplex PCR, and the TCRdb table lists in-frame clones only, not all of them. The sample comprises just over 4,000 clones, roughly 21% of which are singletons, and 5.5% rests with the top ten. The sample in question was alloreactive CD4+ T cells from a mixed lymphocyte reaction culture, obtained before transplantation. The subset is: CFSE-low proliferating T cells sorted from roughly 6-day pre-transplant mixed lymphocyte reaction (GvH or HvG direction). The genes are TRBV29-1 and TRBJ2-5, with TRBD2 as a possible D gene (6 bases). The sequence came from a human patient who was an organ donor for intestinal transplantation. The CDR3 DNA follows: TGCAGCATAACCGGGTCCGGCGGGACGACCCAGTACTTC. Its translation: CSITGSGGTTQYF.